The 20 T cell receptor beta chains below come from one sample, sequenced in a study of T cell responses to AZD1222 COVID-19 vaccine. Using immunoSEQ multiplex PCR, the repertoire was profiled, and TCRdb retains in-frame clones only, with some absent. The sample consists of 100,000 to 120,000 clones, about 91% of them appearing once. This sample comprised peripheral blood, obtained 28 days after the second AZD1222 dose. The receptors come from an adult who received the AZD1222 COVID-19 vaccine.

DNA of the CDR3: TGTGCCAGTAGTACCCTCCGGTTGGGGGAGGGTGAAAAACTGTTTTTT. This sequence encodes CASSTLRLGEGEKLFF. V gene TRBV19 combines with J gene TRBJ1-4, with TRBD1 as a possible D gene (5 bases). The CDR3 is 16 amino acids. Germline assignment: CDR1 LNHDA and CDR2 SQIVND (reference sequence). The ends were cut back, 4 bases at V and 7 bases at J, with 19 bases in the middle.

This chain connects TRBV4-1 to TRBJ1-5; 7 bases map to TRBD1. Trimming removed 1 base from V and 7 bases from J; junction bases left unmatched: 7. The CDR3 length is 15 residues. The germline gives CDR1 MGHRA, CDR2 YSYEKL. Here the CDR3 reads CASSQGGGGGQPQHF. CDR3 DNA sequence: TGCGCCAGCAGCCAAGGAGGAGGGGGCGGACAGCCCCAGCATTTT.

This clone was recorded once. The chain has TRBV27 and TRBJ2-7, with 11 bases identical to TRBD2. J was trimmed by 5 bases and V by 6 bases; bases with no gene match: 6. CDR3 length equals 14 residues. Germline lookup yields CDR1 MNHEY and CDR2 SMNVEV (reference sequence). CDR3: CASSKLAGAHEQYF. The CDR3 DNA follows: TGTGCCAGCAGCAAACTAGCGGGGGCCCACGAGCAGTACTTC.

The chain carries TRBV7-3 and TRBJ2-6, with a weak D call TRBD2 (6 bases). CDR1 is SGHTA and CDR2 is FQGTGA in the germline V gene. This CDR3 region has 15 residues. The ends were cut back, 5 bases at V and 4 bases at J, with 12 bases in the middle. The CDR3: CASSVGTLGANVLTF. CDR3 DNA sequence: TGTGCCAGCAGCGTCGGGACTCTGGGGGCCAACGTCCTGACTTTC.

The CDR3 coding sequence is TGCGCCAGCAGCCTAACAGGGGAGGTCTGGAACGAGCAGTACTTC. Its translation: CASSLTGEVWNEQYF. This chain connects TRBV5-1 to TRBJ2-7; possibly TRBD1 for D (7 bases). Germline loops: CDR1 SGHRS, CDR2 YFSETQ. Trimming took off 4 bases at V and 5 bases at J, with 19 bases between the two ends. This CDR3 is 15 amino acids long. Together with reference TRBV5-1 and TRBJ2-7, the CDR3 gives the full variable domain: KAGVTQTPRYLIKTRGQQVTLSCSPISGHRSVSWYQQTPGQGLQFLFEYFSETQRNKGNFPGRFSGRQFSNSRSEMNVSTLELGDSALYLCASSLTGEVWNEQYFGPGTRLTVT.

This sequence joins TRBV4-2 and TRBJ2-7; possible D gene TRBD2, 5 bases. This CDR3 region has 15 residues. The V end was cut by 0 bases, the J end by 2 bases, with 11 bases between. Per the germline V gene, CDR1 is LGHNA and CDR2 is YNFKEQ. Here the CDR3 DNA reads TGTGCCAGCAGCCAAGATCCCGGACTCACCTACGAGCAGTACTTC. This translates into CASSQDPGLTYEQYF.

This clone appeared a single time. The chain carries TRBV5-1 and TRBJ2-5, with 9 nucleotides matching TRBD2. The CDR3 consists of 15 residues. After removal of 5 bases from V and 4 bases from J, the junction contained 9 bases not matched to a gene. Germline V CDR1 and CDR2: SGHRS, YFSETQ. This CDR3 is CASSLGQLAGETQYF. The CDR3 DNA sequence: TGCGCCAGCAGTTTAGGGCAACTAGCGGGAGAGACCCAGTACTTC.

The CDR3 nucleotides read TGTGCCAGCTCACAAGCCGCAGGGCGACATCAGCCCCAGCATTTT. This encodes CASSQAAGRHQPQHF. J is TRBJ1-5 and V is TRBV18; possible D gene TRBD1, 5 bases. The CDR3 is 15 amino acids. The V gene's germline CDR1 is KGHSH and CDR2 LQKENI. Trimming shortened V by 4 bases and J by 5 bases, and 15 bases separated the two germline ends.

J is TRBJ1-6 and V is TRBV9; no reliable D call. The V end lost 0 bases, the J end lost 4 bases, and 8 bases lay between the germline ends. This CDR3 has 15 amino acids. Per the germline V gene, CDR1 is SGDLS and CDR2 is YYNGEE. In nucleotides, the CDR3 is TGTGCCAGCAGCGTAGTACCCTCTTATAATTCACCCCTCCACTTT. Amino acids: CASSVVPSYNSPLHF.

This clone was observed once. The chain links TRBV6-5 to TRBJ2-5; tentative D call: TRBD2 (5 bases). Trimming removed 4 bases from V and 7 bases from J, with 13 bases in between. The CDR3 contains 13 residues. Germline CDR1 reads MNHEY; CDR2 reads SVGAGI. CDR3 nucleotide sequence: TGTGCCAGCAGTTCCGGGTCTGCGGGGACCCAGTACTTC. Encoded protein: CASSSGSAGTQYF.

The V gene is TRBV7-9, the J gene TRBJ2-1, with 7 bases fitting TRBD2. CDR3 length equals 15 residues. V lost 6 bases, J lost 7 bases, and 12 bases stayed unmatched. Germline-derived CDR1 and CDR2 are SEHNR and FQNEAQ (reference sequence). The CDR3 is CASRPAGGRMNEQFF. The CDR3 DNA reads TGTGCCAGCAGACCAGCGGGCGGGAGAATGAATGAGCAGTTCTTC. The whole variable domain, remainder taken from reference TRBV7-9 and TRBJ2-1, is DTGVSQNPRHKITKRGQNVTFRCDPISEHNRLYWYRQTLGQGPEFLTYFQNEAQLEKSRLLSDRFSAERPKGSFSTLEIQRTEQGDSAMYLCASRPAGGRMNEQFFGPGTRLTVL.

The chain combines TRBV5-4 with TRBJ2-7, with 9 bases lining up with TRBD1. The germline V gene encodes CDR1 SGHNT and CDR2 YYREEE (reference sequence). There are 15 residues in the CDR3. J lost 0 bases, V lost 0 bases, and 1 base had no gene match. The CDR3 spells CASSLGQGVSYEQYF. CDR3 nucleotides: TGTGCCAGCAGCTTGGGACAGGGGGTCTCCTACGAGCAGTACTTC.

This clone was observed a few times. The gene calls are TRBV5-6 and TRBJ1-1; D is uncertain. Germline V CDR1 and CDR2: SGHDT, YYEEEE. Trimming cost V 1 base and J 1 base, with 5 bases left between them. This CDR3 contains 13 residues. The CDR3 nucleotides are TGTGCCAGCAGCTTGTTTCGGAACACTGAAGCTTTCTTT. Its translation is CASSLFRNTEAFF.

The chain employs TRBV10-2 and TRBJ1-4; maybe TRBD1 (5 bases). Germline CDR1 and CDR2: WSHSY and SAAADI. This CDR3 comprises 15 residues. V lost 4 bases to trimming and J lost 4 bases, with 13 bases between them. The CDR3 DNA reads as TGCGCCAGCAGTGTATCGGGGGGGAATAATGAAAAACTGTTTTTT. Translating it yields CASSVSGGNNEKLFF.

CDR3 residues: CASSLGTSDSYEQYF. The CDR3 DNA sequence: TGTGCCAGCAGCTTAGGGACTAGCGACTCCTACGAGCAGTACTTC. The chain is built from TRBV7-2 and TRBJ2-7; TRBD2 aligns across 9 bases. The CDR3 is 15 residues long. Trimming cost V 1 base and J 0 bases; bases outside gene matches: 1. Germline V gene lookup returns CDR1 SGHTA and CDR2 FQGNSA.

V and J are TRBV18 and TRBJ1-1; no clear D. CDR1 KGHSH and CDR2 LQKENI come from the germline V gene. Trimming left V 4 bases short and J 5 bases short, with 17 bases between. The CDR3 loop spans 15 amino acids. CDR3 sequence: CASSRKAKLETEAFF. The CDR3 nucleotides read TGTGCCAGCTCACGGAAGGCCAAGCTGGAGACTGAAGCTTTCTTT.

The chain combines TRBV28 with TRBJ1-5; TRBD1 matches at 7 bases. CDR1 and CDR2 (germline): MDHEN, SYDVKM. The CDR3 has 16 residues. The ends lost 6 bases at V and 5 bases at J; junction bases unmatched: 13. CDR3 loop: CASSESGEGAHQPQHF. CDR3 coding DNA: TGTGCCAGCAGCGAATCCGGTGAGGGGGCCCATCAGCCCCAGCATTTT.

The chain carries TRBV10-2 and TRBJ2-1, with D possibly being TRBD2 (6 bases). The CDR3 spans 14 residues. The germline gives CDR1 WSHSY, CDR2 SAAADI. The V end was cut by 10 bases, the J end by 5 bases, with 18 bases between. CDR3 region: CATTTSNQHNEQFF. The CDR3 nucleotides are TGCGCCACCACGACTAGTAATCAGCACAATGAGCAGTTCTTC.

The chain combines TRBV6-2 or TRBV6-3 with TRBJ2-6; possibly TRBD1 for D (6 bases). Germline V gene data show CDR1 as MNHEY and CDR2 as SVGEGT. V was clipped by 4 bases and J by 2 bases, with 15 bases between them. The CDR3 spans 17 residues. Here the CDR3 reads CASSWSDSRPGANVLTF. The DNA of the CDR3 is TGTGCCAGCAGTTGGTCGGACAGTCGTCCTGGGGCCAACGTCCTGACTTTC.

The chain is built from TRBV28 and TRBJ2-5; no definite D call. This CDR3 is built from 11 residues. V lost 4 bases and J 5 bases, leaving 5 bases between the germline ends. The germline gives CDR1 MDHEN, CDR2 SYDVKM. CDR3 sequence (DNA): TGTGCCAGCAGTTGGTGGGAGACCCAGTACTTC. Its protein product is CASSWWETQYF. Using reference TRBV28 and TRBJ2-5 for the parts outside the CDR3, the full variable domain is DVKVTQSSRYLVKRTGEKVFLECVQDMDHENMFWYRQDPGLGLRLIYFSYDVKMKEKGDIPEGYSVSREKKERFSLILESASTNQTSMYLCASSWWETQYFGPGTRLLVL.